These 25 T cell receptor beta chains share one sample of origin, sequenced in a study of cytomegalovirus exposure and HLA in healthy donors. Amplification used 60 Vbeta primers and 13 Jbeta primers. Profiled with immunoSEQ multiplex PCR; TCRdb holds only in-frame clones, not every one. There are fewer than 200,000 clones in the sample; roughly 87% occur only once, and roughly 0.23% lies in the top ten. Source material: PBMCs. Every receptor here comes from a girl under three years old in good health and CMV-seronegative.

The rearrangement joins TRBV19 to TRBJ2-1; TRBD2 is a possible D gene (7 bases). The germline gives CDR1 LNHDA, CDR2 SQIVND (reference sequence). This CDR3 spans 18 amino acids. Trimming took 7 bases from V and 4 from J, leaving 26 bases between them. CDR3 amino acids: CASTGGGGGRGVYNEQFF. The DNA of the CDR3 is TGTGCCAGTACGGGCGGTGGGGGAGGGAGGGGGGTATACAATGAGCAGTTCTTC.

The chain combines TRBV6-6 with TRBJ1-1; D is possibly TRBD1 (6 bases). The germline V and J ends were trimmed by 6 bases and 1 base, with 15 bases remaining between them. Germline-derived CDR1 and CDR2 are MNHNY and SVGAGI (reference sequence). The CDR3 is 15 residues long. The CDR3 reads CASRSTGTTNTEAFF. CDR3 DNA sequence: TGTGCCAGCAGATCAACCGGGACAACGAACACTGAAGCTTTCTTT.

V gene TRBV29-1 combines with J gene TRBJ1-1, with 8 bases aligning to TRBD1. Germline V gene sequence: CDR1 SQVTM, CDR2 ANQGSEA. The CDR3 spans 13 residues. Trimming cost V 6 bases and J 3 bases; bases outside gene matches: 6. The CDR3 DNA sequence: TGCAGCGTGGACCGACAGGGGCACACTGAAGCTTTCTTT. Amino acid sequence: CSVDRQGHTEAFF.

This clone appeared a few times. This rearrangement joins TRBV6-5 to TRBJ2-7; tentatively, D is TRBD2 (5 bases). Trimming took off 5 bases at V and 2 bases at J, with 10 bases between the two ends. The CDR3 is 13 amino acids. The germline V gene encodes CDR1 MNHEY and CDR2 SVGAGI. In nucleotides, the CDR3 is TGTGCCAGCAGTACTAGGTTCCCCTACGAGCAGTACTTC. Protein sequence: CASSTRFPYEQYF.

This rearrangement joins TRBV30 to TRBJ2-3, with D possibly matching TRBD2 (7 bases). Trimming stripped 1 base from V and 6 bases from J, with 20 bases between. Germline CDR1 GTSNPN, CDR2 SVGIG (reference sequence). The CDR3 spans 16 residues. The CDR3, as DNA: TGTGCCTGGAGTGGACCCCTAGGGGGGGTGGGCGATACGCAGTATTTT. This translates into CAWSGPLGGVGDTQYF.

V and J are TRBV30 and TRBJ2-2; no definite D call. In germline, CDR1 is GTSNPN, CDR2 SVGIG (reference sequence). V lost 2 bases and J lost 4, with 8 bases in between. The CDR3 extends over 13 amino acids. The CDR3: CAWSPKFTGELFF. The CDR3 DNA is TGTGCCTGGAGTCCCAAATTCACCGGGGAGCTGTTTTTT.

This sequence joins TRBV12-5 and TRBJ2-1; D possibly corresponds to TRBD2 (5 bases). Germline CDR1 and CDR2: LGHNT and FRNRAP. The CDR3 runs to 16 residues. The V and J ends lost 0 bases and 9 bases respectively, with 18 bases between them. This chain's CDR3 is CASGLVLFRGLPEQFF. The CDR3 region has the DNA TGTGCTAGTGGTTTGGTACTTTTCCGGGGTCTTCCTGAGCAGTTCTTC.

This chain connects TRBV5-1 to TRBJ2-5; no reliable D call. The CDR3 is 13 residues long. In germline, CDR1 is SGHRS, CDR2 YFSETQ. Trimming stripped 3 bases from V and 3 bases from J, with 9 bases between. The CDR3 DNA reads TGCGCCAGCAGCTACATTACAGAAGAGACCCAGTACTTC. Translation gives CASSYITEETQYF.

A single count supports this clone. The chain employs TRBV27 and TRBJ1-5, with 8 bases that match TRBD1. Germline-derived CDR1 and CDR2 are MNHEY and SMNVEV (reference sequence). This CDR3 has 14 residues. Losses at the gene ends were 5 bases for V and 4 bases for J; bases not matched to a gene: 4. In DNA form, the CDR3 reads TGTGCCAGCAGTGTCACAGGGGGGAATCAGCCCCAGCATTTT. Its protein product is CASSVTGGNQPQHF.

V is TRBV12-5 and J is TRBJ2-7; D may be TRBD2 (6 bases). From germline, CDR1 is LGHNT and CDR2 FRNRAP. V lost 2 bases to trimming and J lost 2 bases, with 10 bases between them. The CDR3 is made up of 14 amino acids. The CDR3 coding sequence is TGTGCTAGTGGTTTGAGTCGGGGGACCTACGAGCAGTACTTC. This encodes CASGLSRGTYEQYF.

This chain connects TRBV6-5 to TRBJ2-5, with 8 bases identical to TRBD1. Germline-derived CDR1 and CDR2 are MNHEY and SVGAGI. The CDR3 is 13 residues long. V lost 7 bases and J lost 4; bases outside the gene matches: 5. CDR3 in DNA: TGTGCCAGCAAAGACAGGGGCCCAGAGACCCAGTACTTC. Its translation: CASKDRGPETQYF.

CDR3 nucleotides: TGCGCCAGCGGTACGGGATACAATCAGCCCCAGCATTTT. Amino acid sequence: CASGTGYNQPQHF. This chain joins TRBV4-3 and TRBJ1-5; D not resolved. CDR3 length: 13 residues. The germline gives CDR1 LGHNA, CDR2 YSLEER. The V end lost 8 bases, the J end lost 3 bases, and 11 bases lay between the germline ends.

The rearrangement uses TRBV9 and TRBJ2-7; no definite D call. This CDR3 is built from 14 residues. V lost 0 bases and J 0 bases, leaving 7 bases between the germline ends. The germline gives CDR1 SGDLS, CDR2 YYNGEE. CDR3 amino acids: CASSVDHTSYEQYF. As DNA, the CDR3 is TGTGCCAGCAGCGTAGACCACACCTCCTACGAGCAGTACTTC.

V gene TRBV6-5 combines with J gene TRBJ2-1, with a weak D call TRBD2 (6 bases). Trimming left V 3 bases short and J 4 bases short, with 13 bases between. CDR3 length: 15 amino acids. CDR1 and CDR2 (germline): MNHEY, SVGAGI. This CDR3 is CASSYGGTLYNEQFF. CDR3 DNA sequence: TGTGCCAGCAGTTATGGGGGGACGTTATACAATGAGCAGTTCTTC.

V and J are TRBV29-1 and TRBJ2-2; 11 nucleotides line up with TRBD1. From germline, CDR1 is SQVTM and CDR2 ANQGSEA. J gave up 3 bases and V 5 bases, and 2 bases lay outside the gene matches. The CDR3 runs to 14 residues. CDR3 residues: CSVWTGGDTGELFF. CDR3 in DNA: TGCAGCGTTTGGACAGGGGGCGACACCGGGGAGCTGTTTTTT.

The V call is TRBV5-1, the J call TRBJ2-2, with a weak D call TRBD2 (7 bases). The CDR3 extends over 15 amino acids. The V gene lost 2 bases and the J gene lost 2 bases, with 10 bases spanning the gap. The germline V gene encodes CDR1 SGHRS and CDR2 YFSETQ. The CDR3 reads CASSFRGANTGELFF. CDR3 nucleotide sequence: TGCGCCAGCAGCTTCCGGGGGGCCAACACCGGGGAGCTGTTTTTT. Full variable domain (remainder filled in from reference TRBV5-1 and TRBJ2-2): KAGVTQTPRYLIKTRGQQVTLSCSPISGHRSVSWYQQTPGQGLQFLFEYFSETQRNKGNFPGRFSGRQFSNSRSEMNVSTLELGDSALYLCASSFRGANTGELFFGEGSRLTVL.

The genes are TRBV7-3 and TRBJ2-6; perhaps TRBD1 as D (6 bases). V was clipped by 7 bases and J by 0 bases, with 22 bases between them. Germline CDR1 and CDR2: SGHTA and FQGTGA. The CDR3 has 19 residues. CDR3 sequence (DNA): TGTGCCAGCAAAGCTTACAAGTCAGGGGTTGTCTCTGGGGCCAACGTCCTGACTTTC. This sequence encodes CASKAYKSGVVSGANVLTF.

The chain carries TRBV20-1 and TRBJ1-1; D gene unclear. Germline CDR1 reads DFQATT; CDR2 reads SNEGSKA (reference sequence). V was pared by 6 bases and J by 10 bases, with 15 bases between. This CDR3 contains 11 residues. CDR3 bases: TGCAGTGCCCCCACAGCGGTGGGAGCTTTCTTT. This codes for CSAPTAVGAFF.

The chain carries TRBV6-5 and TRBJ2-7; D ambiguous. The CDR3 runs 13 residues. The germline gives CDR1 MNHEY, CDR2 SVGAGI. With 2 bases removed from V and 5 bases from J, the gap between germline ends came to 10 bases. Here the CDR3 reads CASSYGVGDEQYF. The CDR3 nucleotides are TGTGCCAGCAGTTACGGAGTAGGCGACGAGCAGTACTTC.

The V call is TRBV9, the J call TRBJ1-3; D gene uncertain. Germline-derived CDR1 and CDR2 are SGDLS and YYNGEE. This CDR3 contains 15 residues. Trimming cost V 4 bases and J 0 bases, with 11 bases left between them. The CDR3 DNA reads TGTGCCAGCAGCACTCAAGAAATCTCTGGAAACACCATATATTTT. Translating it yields CASSTQEISGNTIYF.

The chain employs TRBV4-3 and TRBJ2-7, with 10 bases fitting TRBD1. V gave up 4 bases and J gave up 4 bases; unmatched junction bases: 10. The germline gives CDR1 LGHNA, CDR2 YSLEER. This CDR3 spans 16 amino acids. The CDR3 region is CASSREPRDRGYEQYF. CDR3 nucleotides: TGCGCCAGCAGCCGGGAGCCCCGGGACAGGGGTTACGAGCAGTACTTC.

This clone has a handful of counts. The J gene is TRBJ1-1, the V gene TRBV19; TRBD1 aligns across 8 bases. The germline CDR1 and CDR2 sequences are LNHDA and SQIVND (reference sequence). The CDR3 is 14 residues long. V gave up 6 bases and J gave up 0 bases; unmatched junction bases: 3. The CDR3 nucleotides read TGTGCCAGTAGACCGACAGGGGTGAACACTGAAGCTTTCTTT. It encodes CASRPTGVNTEAFF.

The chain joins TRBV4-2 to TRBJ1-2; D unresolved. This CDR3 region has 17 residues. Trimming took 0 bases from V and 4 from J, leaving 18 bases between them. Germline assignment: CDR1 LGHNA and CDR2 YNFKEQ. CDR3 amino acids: CASSQDKPSGVGYGYTF. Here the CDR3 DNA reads TGTGCCAGCAGCCAAGACAAACCCTCAGGTGTAGGCTATGGCTACACCTTC.

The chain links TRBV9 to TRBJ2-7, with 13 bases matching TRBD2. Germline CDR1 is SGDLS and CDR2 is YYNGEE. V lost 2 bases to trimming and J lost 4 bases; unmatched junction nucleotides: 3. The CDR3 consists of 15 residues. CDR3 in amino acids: CASSVGTSGDYEQYF. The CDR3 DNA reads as TGTGCCAGCAGCGTCGGGACTAGCGGGGATTACGAGCAGTACTTC.

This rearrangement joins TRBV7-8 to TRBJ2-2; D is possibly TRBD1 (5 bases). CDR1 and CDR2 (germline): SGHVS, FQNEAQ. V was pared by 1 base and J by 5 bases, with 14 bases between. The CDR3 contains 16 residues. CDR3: CASSLGGRDGTGELFF. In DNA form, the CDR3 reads TGTGCCAGCAGCTTAGGGGGCCGTGACGGAACCGGGGAGCTGTTTTTT.